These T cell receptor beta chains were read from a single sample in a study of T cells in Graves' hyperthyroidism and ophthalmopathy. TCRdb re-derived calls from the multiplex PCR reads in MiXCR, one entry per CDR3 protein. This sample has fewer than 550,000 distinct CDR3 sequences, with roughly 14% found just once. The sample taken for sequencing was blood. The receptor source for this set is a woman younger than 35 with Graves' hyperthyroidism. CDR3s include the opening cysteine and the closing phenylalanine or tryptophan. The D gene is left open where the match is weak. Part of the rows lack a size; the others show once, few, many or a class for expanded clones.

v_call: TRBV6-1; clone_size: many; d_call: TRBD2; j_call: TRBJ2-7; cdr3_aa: CASSEYLAGVRYEQYF; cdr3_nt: TGTGCCAGCAGTGAATACCTAGCGGGAGTTAGGTACGAGCAGTACTTC
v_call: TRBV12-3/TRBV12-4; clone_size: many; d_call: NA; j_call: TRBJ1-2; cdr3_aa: CASSPTANYGYTF; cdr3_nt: TGTGCCAGCAGCCCAACAGCTAACTATGGCTACACCTTC
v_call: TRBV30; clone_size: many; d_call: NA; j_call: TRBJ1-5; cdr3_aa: CAWKRGYNQPQHF; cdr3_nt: TGTGCCTGGAAAAGGGGCTACAATCAGCCCCAGCATTTT
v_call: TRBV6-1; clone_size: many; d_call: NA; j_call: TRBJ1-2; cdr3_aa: CASSPRDQGRNYGYTF; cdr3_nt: TGTGCCAGCAGTCCCCGGGACCAGGGGCGGAACTATGGCTACACCTTC
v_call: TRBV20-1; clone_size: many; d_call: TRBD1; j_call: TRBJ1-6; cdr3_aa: CSAPTTGGINSPLHF; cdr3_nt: TGCAGTGCCCCAACGACAGGGGGAATTAATTCACCCCTCCACTTT
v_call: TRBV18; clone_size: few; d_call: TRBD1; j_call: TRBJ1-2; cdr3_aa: CASSPPGTDGYTF; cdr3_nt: TGTGCCAGCTCACCACCGGGGACAGATGGCTACACCTTC
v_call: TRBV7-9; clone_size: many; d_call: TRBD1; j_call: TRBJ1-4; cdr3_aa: CASTQGASEKLFF; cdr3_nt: TGTGCCAGCACGCAGGGGGCAAGTGAAAAACTGTTTTTT
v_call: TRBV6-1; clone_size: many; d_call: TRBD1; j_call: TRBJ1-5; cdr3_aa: CASRDPGQGRNQPQHF; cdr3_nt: TGTGCCAGCAGGGATCCGGGACAGGGCCGCAATCAGCCCCAGCATTTT
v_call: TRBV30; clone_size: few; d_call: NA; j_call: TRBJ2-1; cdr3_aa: CAGDSGESGNFGGPGSYNEQFF; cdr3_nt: TGTGCCGGGGACAGCGGGGAGAGCGGGAATTTCGGAGGGCCGGGATCCTACAATGAGCAGTTCTTC
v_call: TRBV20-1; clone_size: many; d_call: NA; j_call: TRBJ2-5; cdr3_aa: CSARRGSQETQYF; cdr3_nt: TGCAGTGCACGACGGGGGTCCCAAGAGACCCAGTACTTC
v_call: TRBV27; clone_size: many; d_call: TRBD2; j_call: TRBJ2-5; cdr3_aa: CASSLGGSGMRETQYF; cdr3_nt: TGTGCCAGCAGTTTAGGAGGTAGCGGGATGAGGGAGACCCAGTACTTC
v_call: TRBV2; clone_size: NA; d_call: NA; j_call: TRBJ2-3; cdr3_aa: CASSFGYSDTQYF; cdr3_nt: TGTGCCAGCAGTTTCGGGTATTCAGATACGCAGTATTTT
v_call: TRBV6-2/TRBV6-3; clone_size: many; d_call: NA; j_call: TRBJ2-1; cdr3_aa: CASRYTPPRVPSYNEQFF; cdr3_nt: TGTGCCAGCAGGTACACCCCCCCTAGGGTCCCCTCCTACAATGAGCAGTTCTTC
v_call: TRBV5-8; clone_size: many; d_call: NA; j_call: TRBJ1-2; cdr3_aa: CASSWGFSYTF; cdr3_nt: TGTGCCAGCAGCTGGGGTTTCAGCTACACCTTC
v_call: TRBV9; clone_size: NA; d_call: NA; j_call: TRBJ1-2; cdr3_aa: CASSVVEAPYGYTF; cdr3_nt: TGTGCCAGCAGCGTAGTAGAAGCGCCCTATGGCTACACCTTC
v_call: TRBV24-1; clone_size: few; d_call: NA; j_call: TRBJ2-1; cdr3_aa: CATSAWGVTYNEQFF; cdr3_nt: TGTGCCACCAGTGCCTGGGGGGTTACCTACAATGAGCAGTTCTTC
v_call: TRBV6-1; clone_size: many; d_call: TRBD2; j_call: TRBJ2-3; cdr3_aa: CASSRRETSGYTDTQYF; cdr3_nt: TGTGCCAGCAGTCGAAGAGAGACTAGCGGTTACACAGATACGCAGTATTTT
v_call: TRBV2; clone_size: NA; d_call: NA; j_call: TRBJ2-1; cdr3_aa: CASSFVDSRAINEQFF; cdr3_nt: TGTGCCAGCAGTTTTGTGGACAGTCGGGCGATTAATGAGCAGTTCTTC
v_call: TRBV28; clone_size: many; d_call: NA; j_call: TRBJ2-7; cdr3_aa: CASSQLAPVGGSSYEQYF; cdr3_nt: TGTGCCAGCAGCCAACTCGCCCCAGTGGGCGGTAGCTCCTACGAGCAGTACTTC
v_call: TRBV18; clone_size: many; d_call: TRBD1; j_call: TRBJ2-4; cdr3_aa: CASSDRVQNIQYF; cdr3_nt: TGTGCCAGCTCAGACAGGGTACAAAACATTCAGTACTTC
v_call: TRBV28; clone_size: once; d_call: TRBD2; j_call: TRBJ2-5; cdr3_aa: CASSPAPYQPGLAGDETQYF; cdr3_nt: TGTGCCAGCAGTCCCGCGCCGTACCAGCCCGGACTAGCGGGAGATGAGACCCAGTACTTC
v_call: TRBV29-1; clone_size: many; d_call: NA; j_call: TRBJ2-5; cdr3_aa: CSVEEFGLDLETQYF; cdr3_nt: TGCAGCGTTGAAGAGTTCGGGCTAGATTTGGAGACCCAGTACTTC
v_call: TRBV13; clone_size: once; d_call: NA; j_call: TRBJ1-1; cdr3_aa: CASGDLGVDTEAFF; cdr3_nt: TGTGCCAGCGGTGATCTGGGGGTGGACACTGAAGCTTTCTTT
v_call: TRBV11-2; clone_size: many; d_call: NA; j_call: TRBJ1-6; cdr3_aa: CASSAPGRNNSPLHF; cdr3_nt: TGTGCCAGCAGCGCTCCGGGACGGAATAATTCACCCCTCCACTTT
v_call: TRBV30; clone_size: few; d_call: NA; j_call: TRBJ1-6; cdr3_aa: CAWNPDRFSSYNSPLHF; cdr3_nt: TGTGCCTGGAACCCTGACAGGTTCAGCTCCTATAATTCACCCCTCCACTTT
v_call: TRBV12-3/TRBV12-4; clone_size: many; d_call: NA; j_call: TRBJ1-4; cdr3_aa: CASSLPIEGEKLFF; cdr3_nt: TGTGCCAGCAGTCTCCCTATAGAGGGAGAAAAACTGTTTTTT
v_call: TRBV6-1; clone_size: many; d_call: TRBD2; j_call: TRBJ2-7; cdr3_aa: CASRPGLAGSYEQYF; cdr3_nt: TGTGCCAGCAGGCCGGGACTAGCGGGGTCCTACGAGCAGTACTTC
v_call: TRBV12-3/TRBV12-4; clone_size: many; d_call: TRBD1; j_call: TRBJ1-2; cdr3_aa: CASSLGQGSWGGYTF; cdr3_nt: TGTGCCAGCAGTTTGGGACAGGGGAGCTGGGGTGGCTACACCTTC
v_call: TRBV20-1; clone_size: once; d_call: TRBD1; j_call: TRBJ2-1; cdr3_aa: CSARDPTGDFNEQFF; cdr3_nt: TGCAGTGCTAGAGACCCGACAGGGGATTTCAATGAGCAGTTCTTC
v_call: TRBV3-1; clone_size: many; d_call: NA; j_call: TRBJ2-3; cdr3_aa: CASSHRRAGYTDTQYF; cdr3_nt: TGTGCCAGCAGCCACCGCCGGGCGGGCTACACAGATACGCAGTATTTT
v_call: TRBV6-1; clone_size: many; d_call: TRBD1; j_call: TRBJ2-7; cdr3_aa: CASSGVTGVGNYEQYF; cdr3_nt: TGTGCCAGCAGTGGAGTAACAGGGGTGGGAAACTACGAGCAGTACTTC
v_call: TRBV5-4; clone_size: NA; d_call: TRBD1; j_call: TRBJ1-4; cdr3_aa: CASSFGTDINEKLFF; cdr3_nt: TGTGCCAGCAGCTTTGGGACAGACATTAATGAAAAACTGTTTTTT
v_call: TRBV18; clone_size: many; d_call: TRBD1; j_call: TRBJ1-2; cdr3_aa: CASAPGQQYGYTF; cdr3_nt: TGTGCCAGCGCCCCGGGACAGCAGTATGGCTACACCTTC
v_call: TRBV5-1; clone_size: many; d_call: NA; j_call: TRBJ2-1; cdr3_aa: CASSLGPQGNEQFF; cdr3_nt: TGCGCCAGCAGCTTGGGGCCACAGGGCAATGAGCAGTTCTTC
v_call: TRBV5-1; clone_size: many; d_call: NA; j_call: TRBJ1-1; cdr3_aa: CASSPIGGGLNTEAFF; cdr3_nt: TGCGCCAGCAGCCCCATCGGAGGCGGACTTAACACTGAAGCTTTCTTT
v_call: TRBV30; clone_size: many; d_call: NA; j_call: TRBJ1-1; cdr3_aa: CAWTEVNTEAFF; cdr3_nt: TGTGCCTGGACAGAGGTGAACACTGAAGCTTTCTTT
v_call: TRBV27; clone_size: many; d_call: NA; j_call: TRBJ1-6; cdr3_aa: CASSRTGQNNSPLHF; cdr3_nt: TGTGCCAGCAGCCGGACGGGTCAAAATAATTCACCCCTCCACTTT
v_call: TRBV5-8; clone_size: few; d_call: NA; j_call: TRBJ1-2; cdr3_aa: CASSLYVRWQEYGYTF; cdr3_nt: TGTGCCAGCAGCTTGTACGTCCGGTGGCAGGAGTATGGCTACACCTTC
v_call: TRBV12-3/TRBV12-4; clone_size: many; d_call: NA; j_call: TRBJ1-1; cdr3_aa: CASSFGGRGAFF; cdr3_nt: TGTGCCAGCAGTTTCGGGGGGCGAGGGGCTTTCTTT
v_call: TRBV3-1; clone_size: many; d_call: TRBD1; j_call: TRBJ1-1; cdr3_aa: CASSLRGTGNTEAFF; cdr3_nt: TGTGCCAGCAGCCTGAGAGGGACAGGGAACACTGAAGCTTTCTTT
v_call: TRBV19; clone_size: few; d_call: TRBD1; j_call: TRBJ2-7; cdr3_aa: CASSPDRTGETYEQYF; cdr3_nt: TGTGCCAGTAGTCCCGACCGGACAGGGGAGACCTACGAGCAGTACTTC
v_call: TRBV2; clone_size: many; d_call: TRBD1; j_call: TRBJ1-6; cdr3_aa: CASSEVPGGFNSPLHF; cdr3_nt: TGTGCCAGCAGTGAAGTCCCAGGGGGCTTTAATTCACCCCTCCACTTT
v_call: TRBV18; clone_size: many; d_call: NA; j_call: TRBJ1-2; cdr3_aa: CASSPPGIQYGYTF; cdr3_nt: TGTGCCAGCTCACCTCCAGGGATACAATATGGCTACACCTTC
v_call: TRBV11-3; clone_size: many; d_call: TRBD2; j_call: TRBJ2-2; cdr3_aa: CASSLRLAGNTGELFF; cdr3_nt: TGTGCCAGCAGCTTAAGACTAGCGGGGAACACCGGGGAGCTGTTTTTT
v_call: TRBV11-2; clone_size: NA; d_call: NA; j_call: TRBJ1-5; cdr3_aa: CASSQGGRPNQPQHF; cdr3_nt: TGTGCCAGCAGCCAAGGGGGACGGCCCAATCAGCCCCAGCATTTT
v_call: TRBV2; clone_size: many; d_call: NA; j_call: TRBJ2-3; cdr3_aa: CASRSEAVSTDTQYF; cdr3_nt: TGTGCCAGCAGGAGTGAGGCGGTGAGCACAGATACGCAGTATTTT
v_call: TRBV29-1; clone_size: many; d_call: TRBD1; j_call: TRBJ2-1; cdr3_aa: CSVETGGRNEQFF; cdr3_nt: TGCAGCGTTGAAACAGGGGGGCGCAATGAGCAGTTCTTC
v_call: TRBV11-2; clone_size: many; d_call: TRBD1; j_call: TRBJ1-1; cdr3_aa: CASSPPGTGNTEAFF; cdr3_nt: TGTGCCAGCAGCCCCCCGGGGACAGGGAACACTGAAGCTTTCTTT
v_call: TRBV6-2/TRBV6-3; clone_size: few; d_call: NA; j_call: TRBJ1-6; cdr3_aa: CASSYSPNSPLHF; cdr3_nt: TGTGCCAGCAGTTACTCTCCCAATTCACCCCTCCACTTT
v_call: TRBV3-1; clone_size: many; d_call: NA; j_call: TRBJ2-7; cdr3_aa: CASSQGGDPYEQYF; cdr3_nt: TGTGCCAGCAGCCAAGGAGGGGACCCCTACGAGCAGTACTTC